This T cell receptor beta chain derives from a study of blood T cell repertoires in COVID-19 (TCRdb year 2020). With regard to the full study: Collaborator samples came from the United States, Italy and Spain and covered acute and convalescent phases of COVID-19. The material from the prospective study consisted of cDNA or gDNA derived from T cells, B-cell-depleted T cells, or PBMCs. Deeply sampled blood TCRbeta repertoires from subjects exposed to, actively infected with, or recovered from COVID-19 were included in the dataset. The repertoires were released in a freely available public database intended as a resource for research on the immune response to SARS-CoV-2. Samples came from the ongoing ImmuneRACE study (first 160 participants) plus 1,254 subjects from 6 global collaborators. Nearly every sample came with metadata listing a de-identified subject ID, COVID-19 status, age in years and sex. Where available, HLA class I and class II types were taken from metadata supplied by the sample provider and were not determined by assay-based typing. Broader findings and caveats from the paper: How much clinical and demographic metadata was included differed by source and by participant, and the metadata was provided uncurated.

For this clone: Its antigen remains undetermined. No base-level quality is on record; no much larger clone is a single base apart.

From the cysteine up to the phenylalanine, the CDR3 has a length of 13 residues. The read is trimmed to its CDR3 DNA, 39 bases read in frame from base 1. V is cut back by 4 bases and J by 4 bases, with 3 bases in the junction unmatched. In the germline V gene, CDR1 corresponds to SGHTA and CDR2 to FQGTGA. The immunoSEQ Assay, a bias-controlled multiplex PCR, was used to amplify TCRbeta CDR3 regions from genomic DNA. The authors' analysis ran thus. Within the assay, amplification of reference gene primers was used to estimate how many nucleated cells each sample contained. To quantify the absolute abundance of each unique TCRbeta CDR3 rearrangement, sequence reads were collapsed and filtered. For each sample, productive Simpson clonality was calculated by taking the square root of Simpson's diversity index across productive rearrangements. The table comes from immuneACCESS by way of TCRdb, which keeps in-frame sequences with V and J called. Part of the clones is missing from these tables; in studies checked, under half for an unresolved V gene and the rest for unknown reasons. The V and J calls and clone size come from that table; D and trimming were worked out from the DNA. The sample table contains fewer than 110,000 clones; only one count was recorded for over 60% of them. Roughly 4.3% of the sample comes from the top ten.

Collaborating institutions collected whole blood in K2EDTA tubes following their own protocols. Collaborator samples were shipped for TCRbeta analysis as frozen whole blood, isolated PBMCs, or DNA extracted from either sample type. The specimen was peripheral blood. The rearranged chain carries TRBV7-3 and TRBJ1-2, with TRBD1 identical over 7 junction bases. This TCR came from a man in his 70s with acute or convalescent COVID-19. CDR3 protein: CASSSGTAYGYTF. The nucleotide sequence reads TGTGCCAGCAGCTCCGGGACAGCCTATGGCTACACCTTC.